This entry is about one T cell receptor beta chain. One base away lies a much larger clone, so this may be a sequencing read error. TCR alpha and beta CDR3 regions were amplified from RNA using iRepertoire nested multiplex PCR. One entry per CDR3 protein, called by TCRdb with MiXCR from the multiplex PCR reads. The sample consists of more than 350,000 distinct CDR3 sequences, approximately 42% of them appearing once. This specimen belongs to a study of glioma-infiltrating T cells. This CDR3 comprises 14 residues. V was pared by 5 bases and J by 4 bases, with 14 bases between. The germline V gene encodes CDR1 SGHTA and CDR2 FQGNSA.

The sample consisted of glioma tissue, nonneoplastic brain tissue, or PBMCs (not recorded which). This sequence was found in a human donor with low-grade glioma or glioblastoma, undergoing nonglioma brain surgery, or in good health (not recorded which). The chain links TRBV7-2 to TRBJ1-2; D is undetermined. CDR3 loop: CASSPGALTYGYTF. The CDR3 region has the DNA TGTGCCAGCAGCCCGGGCGCGTTAACCTATGGCTACACCTTC.